This T cell receptor (beta chain) was recovered during a study of blood T cell repertoires in COVID-19. In the study overall: Both acute and convalescent COVID-19 samples were obtained from the United States, Italy and Spain.

CDR1 is LGHDT, CDR2 YNNKEL, per germline (reference sequence). V lost 2 bases and J 6 bases, leaving 13 bases between the germline ends. This CDR3 is 15 amino acids long. Sequenced by immunoSEQ multiplex PCR; TCRdb stores in-frame clones only, minus some. Among roughly 260,000 clones listed, approximately 77% were seen once. This clonotype originated in a woman aged 18-29 years with acute or convalescent COVID-19. Sequencing was performed on peripheral blood. The chain uses TRBV3-1 (or the pseudogene TRBV3-2) and TRBJ2-2; TRBD2 is a possible D gene (5 bases). The CDR3 DNA sequence: TGTGCCAGCAGCCAAAATCTAGCCAGAGCCGGGGAGCTGTTTTTT. It encodes CASSQNLARAGELFF.